Shown below are 30 T cell receptor beta chains from a single sample sequenced in a study of regulatory T cells in long-lasting Graves disease. Time point of the sample: newly diagnosed GD, antithyroid drugs for less than 3 months. From PBMCs, RNA was extracted and then used to make the TCR library. Sequencing libraries for TCR beta were prepared with iRepertoire HTBI primers and Arm-PCR of CDR3 regions. TCRdb processed the multiplex PCR reads anew with MiXCR; each CDR3 protein has one entry. The sample contains just over 600,000 distinct CDR3 sequences, roughly 15% of which appear only once. This sample was also put to use in a study of T cells in Graves' hyperthyroidism and ophthalmopathy.

The sample in question was peripheral blood mononuclear cells (PBMCs), obtained at new diagnosis, from a patient treated with antithyroid drugs. Source of these receptors: a woman between 25 and 40 years old with Graves disease.

A word on this clonotype: One end of the junction varies from germline; a read error may be responsible. The chain links TRBV3-1 to TRBJ1-6; no firm D call. The CDR3 has 14 residues. In germline, CDR1 is LGHDT, CDR2 YNNKEL (reference sequence). CDR3 residues: CASSPSLGWSPPHF. In nucleotides, the CDR3 is TGTGCCAGCAGCCCGTCATTGGGTTGGTCACCCCCCCACTTT.

This clonotype was counted many times. The rearrangement links TRBV28 to TRBJ1-5; 8 positions match TRBD1. CDR3 size: 17 residues. Germline loops: CDR1 MDHEN, CDR2 SYDVKM. V was pared by 3 bases and J by 5 bases, with 12 bases of the junction left unmatched. In nucleotides, the CDR3 is TGTGCCAGCAGTTTGGGGGGACAGGTAGGGTCACATCAGCCCCAGCATTTT. It encodes CASSLGGQVGSHQPQHF.

The rearrangement joins TRBV24-1 to TRBJ1-5; the D is unclear. The CDR3 sequence is 15 residues long. Germline V lookup: CDR1 KGHDR, CDR2 SFDVKD. Trimming took off 7 bases at V and 3 bases at J, with 15 bases between the two ends. The CDR3 sequence is CATRAGGWNNQPQHF. As DNA, the CDR3 is TGTGCCACCAGGGCGGGTGGCTGGAACAATCAGCCCCAGCATTTT.

This clonotype was counted between two and nine times. The chain recombines TRBV7-2 with TRBJ2-7; 7 bases map to TRBD2. The V segment lost 5 bases and the J segment 4 bases; nucleotides outside the gene matches: 5. The CDR3 totals 13 residues. The V gene's germline CDR1 is SGHTA and CDR2 FQGNSA. Here the CDR3 DNA reads TGTGCCAGCAGCCATGGGGGGGTTTACGAGCAGTACTTC. Residues: CASSHGGVYEQYF.

This clonotype was counted ten times or more. The CDR3 DNA reads as TGTGCCAGCAGTTTTTATTCGGGGATCGGTGAGCAGTTCTTC. Its translation: CASSFYSGIGEQFF. This chain uses TRBV28 with TRBJ2-1; a weak D match, TRBD2 (5 bases). V gave up 3 bases and J gave up 9 bases, with 15 bases separating them. Germline CDR1 MDHEN, CDR2 SYDVKM. CDR3 size: 14 residues.

This clonotype was counted ten times or more. V is TRBV30 and J is TRBJ2-1, with 8 bases matching TRBD1. This CDR3 has 14 residues. Germline CDR1 reads GTSNPN; CDR2 reads SVGIG (reference sequence). V shed 1 base and J 4 bases; nucleotides not matched to a gene: 3. CDR3 nucleotide sequence: TGTGCCTGGAGTGATTGGACAGGGTACAATGAGCAGTTCTTC. Translation: CAWSDWTGYNEQFF.

To note about this clonotype: Given a much more abundant clone one base away, this may be a read error. The gene calls are TRBV28 and TRBJ1-5; 9 nucleotides line up with TRBD1. The DNA end is a closer match to TRBJ2-3, so the J assignment may be wrong. The CDR3 totals 15 residues. Germline V lookup: CDR1 MDHEN, CDR2 SYDVKM. This CDR3 reads CASSLRGQGLQPQYF. The DNA for the CDR3 is TGTGCCAGCAGTTTAAGGGGACAGGGCTTGCAGCCCCAGTATTTT.

This clonotype was found many times. The chain combines TRBV6-1 with TRBJ1-5, with D uncertain. This CDR3 contains 14 residues. Germline CDR1 reads MNHNS; CDR2 reads SASEGT. V lost 8 bases and J 6 bases, leaving 17 bases between the germline ends. The CDR3 region has the DNA TGTGCCAGCGGCCTTCTAGGAGGTGGTCAGCCCCAGCATTTT. Its translation is CASGLLGGGQPQHF.

This clonotype was recorded a few times. J is TRBJ2-5 and V is TRBV28, with a tentative D call TRBD2 (6 bases). CDR1 is MDHEN and CDR2 is SYDVKM in the germline V gene. This CDR3 has 13 residues. V was pared by 10 bases and J by 4 bases, with 16 bases between. Written as DNA, the CDR3 is TGTGCCACCCTCCTCGCGGGAAGAGAGACCCAGTACTTC. Its translation: CATLLAGRETQYF.

This clonotype has a count of ten or more. This chain joins TRBV20-1 and TRBJ2-1; 13 nucleotides agree with TRBD2. The CDR3 totals 13 residues. In germline, CDR1 is DFQATT, CDR2 SNEGSKA (reference sequence). CDR3 DNA sequence: TGCCGACCCGGGACTAGCGGGACAAATGAGCAGTTCTTC. Protein: CRPGTSGTNEQFF.

This clonotype was recorded at least ten times. The rearrangement joins TRBV2 to TRBJ1-1; D gene uncertain. The CDR3 is 14 residues long. Trimming took 8 bases from V and 0 from J, leaving 13 bases between them. The V gene's germline CDR1 is SNHLY and CDR2 FYNNEI. CDR3 bases: TGTGCCAGCCACAGTGGACCCCTGAACACTGAAGCTTTCTTT. Amino acids: CASHSGPLNTEAFF. Looking up the rest from reference TRBV2 and TRBJ1-1 gives the full variable domain: EPEVTQTPSHQVTQMGQEVILRCVPISNHLYFYWYRQILGQKVEFLVSFYNNEISEKSEIFDDQFSVERPDGSNFTLKIRSTKLEDSAMYFCASHSGPLNTEAFFGQGTRLTVV.

To note about this clonotype: A much larger clone differs from this one at a single base, so this may be a read error. The chain recombines TRBV28 with TRBJ2-1, with 7 bases identical to TRBD2. The closer fit of TRBJ2-5 to the DNA end suggests the J call may be wrong. In germline, CDR1 is MDHEN, CDR2 SYDVKM. The CDR3 covers 14 residues. The CDR3 sequence: CASGTGGNQETQYF. The CDR3 nucleotides read TGTGCCAGCGGGACGGGAGGCAATCAAGAGACCCAGTACTTC.

This clonotype was detected many times. The chain couples TRBV12-3 or TRBV12-4 to TRBJ1-1; D call uncertain. This CDR3 region has 12 residues. V lost 4 bases to trimming and J lost 5 bases, with 8 bases between them. Here the CDR3 reads CASSWGWTEAFF. DNA for the CDR3: TGTGCCAGCAGTTGGGGTTGGACTGAAGCTTTCTTT.

This clonotype came up many times. The rearrangement links TRBV28 to TRBJ2-7; D might be TRBD1 (5 bases). This CDR3 contains 14 residues. V was clipped by 5 bases and J by 4 bases, with 15 bases between them. Germline values: CDR1 MDHEN, CDR2 SYDVKM. The CDR3: CASSETATKYEQYF. The CDR3 coding sequence is TGTGCCAGCAGTGAGACAGCGACCAAATACGAGCAGTACTTC.

This clonotype was seen repeatedly, ten times or more. The CDR3 here is CSAMGGRHEQYF. CDR3 DNA sequence: TGCAGTGCTATGGGAGGTCGGCACGAGCAGTACTTC. The chain recombines TRBV20-1 with TRBJ2-7; D is perhaps TRBD2 (6 bases). CDR1 and CDR2 from the germline V gene are DFQATT and SNEGSKA (reference sequence). V was clipped by 4 bases and J by 5 bases, with 12 bases between them. The CDR3 runs 12 residues.

The chain recombines TRBV19 with TRBJ1-5, with 9 bases identical to TRBD1. V gave up 7 bases and J gave up 7 bases; unmatched junction bases: 5. CDR3 length: 13 residues. Per the germline V gene, CDR1 is LNHDA and CDR2 is SQIVND (reference sequence). The CDR3 sequence: CASKDRGTQPQHF. For the CDR3, the DNA is TGTGCCAGTAAGGACAGGGGAACCCAGCCCCAGCATTTT.

This chain uses TRBV3-1 with TRBJ1-2; no reliable D call. The CDR3 sequence is 11 residues long. Trimming left V 3 bases short and J 4 bases short, with 3 bases between. CDR1 is LGHDT and CDR2 is YNNKEL in the germline V gene (reference sequence). As DNA, the CDR3 is TGTGCCAGCAGCCACCTCTATGGCTACACCTTC. Its protein is CASSHLYGYTF.

The genes are TRBV5-6 and TRBJ2-1; possible D gene TRBD2, 6 bases. V gave up 0 bases and J gave up 8 bases, with 12 bases separating them. Germline loops: CDR1 SGHDT, CDR2 YYEEEE. CDR3 length equals 14 residues. The DNA of the CDR3 is TGTGCCAGCAGCTTGGGACCGGGGGAATATGAGCAGTTCTTC. Protein: CASSLGPGEYEQFF.

This clonotype was counted between two and nine times. V is TRBV27 and J is TRBJ2-7; 9 bases align to TRBD1. Germline V gene sequence: CDR1 MNHEY, CDR2 SMNVEV (reference sequence). The CDR3 runs to 15 residues. The junction had 4 bases not matched to a gene; V was cut back by 0 bases and J by 4 bases. The CDR3 DNA reads as TGTGCCAGCAGTTTATCGGGGACAGGGTATTACGAGCAGTACTTC. Translating it yields CASSLSGTGYYEQYF.

Only a few counts were recorded for this clonotype. The chain recombines TRBV7-9 with TRBJ2-3, with 12 bases that match TRBD2. Germline loops: CDR1 SEHNR, CDR2 FQNEAQ (reference sequence). This CDR3 has 15 amino acids. Losses at the gene ends were 1 base for V and 5 bases for J; bases not matched to a gene: 1. CDR3 amino acids: CASSLVGLAGDTQYF. As DNA, the CDR3 is TGTGCCAGCAGCTTAGTGGGACTAGCGGGAGATACGCAGTATTTT.

This clonotype was seen a single time. The chain is built from TRBV11-2 and TRBJ2-7, with 14 bases fitting TRBD2. From germline, CDR1 is SGHAT and CDR2 FQNNGV. This CDR3 contains 15 residues. With 6 bases clipped from V and 6 bases from J, the junction kept 7 bases outside the gene matches. The CDR3 sequence: CASSSGLAGVVEQYF. The CDR3 coding sequence is TGTGCCAGCAGTTCGGGACTAGCGGGAGTAGTCGAGCAGTACTTC.

There are many counts of this clonotype. The chain is built from TRBV28 and TRBJ2-7, with TRBD2 identical over 7 bases. V was clipped by 1 base and J by 2 bases; unmatched bases: 5. In germline, CDR1 is MDHEN, CDR2 SYDVKM. The CDR3 covers 15 residues. The CDR3 sequence is CASSLSSGNPYEQYF. The CDR3 DNA reads TGTGCCAGCAGTTTATCCAGCGGGAACCCCTACGAGCAGTACTTC.

This clonotype was recorded a few times. It may be a read error: a sequence one base away is much more abundant. CDR3 amino acids: CSVEDLGQGHEQYF. The DNA of the CDR3 is TGCAGCGTCGAGGACCTCGGACAGGGCCACGAGCAGTACTTC. V and J are TRBV29-1 and TRBJ2-7; 8 bases are a match to TRBD1. Germline V lookup: CDR1 SQVTM, CDR2 ANQGSEA. This CDR3 has 14 residues. V was clipped by 6 bases and J by 5 bases; unmatched bases: 12.

The V and J genes are TRBV29-1 and TRBJ1-2, with unresolved D. There are 12 residues in the CDR3. Trimming left V 3 bases short and J 4 bases short, with 9 bases between. Germline CDR1 is SQVTM and CDR2 is ANQGSEA. This CDR3 reads CSVEWQAYGYTF. Here the CDR3 DNA reads TGCAGCGTTGAGTGGCAGGCCTATGGCTACACCTTC.

The sample holds many counts of this clonotype. This rearrangement joins TRBV2 to TRBJ2-7, with D tentatively TRBD2 (5 bases). The CDR3 runs to 14 residues. CDR1 is SNHLY, CDR2 FYNNEI, per germline. V shed 3 bases and J shed 3 bases, with 12 bases lying between them. The CDR3 region has the DNA TGTGCCAGCAGTGATCTTATCCGGGACTACGAGCAGTACTTC. It yields the protein CASSDLIRDYEQYF.

V gene TRBV19 combines with J gene TRBJ2-1; D is tentatively TRBD1 or TRBD2 (5 bases each). Trimming took off 7 bases at V and 8 bases at J, with 18 bases between the two ends. Germline-derived CDR1 and CDR2 are LNHDA and SQIVND (reference sequence). The CDR3 extends over 14 amino acids. CDR3 nucleotide sequence: TGTGCCAGTACAGAACAGGAGGCGCGAGATGAGCAGTTCTTC. Translated, it gives CASTEQEARDEQFF.

This clonotype was detected ten times or more. The chain recombines TRBV6-1 with TRBJ2-3, with D uncertain. This CDR3 region has 12 residues. CDR1 is MNHNS and CDR2 is SASEGT in the germline V gene. V was cut by 8 bases and J by 6 bases, with 12 bases left in between. As DNA, the CDR3 is TGTGCCAGCGCAAGGGCATCGGATACGCAGTATTTT. The encoded protein is CASARASDTQYF.

A word on this clonotype: One junction end disagrees with the germline gene, perhaps due to a read error. The V call is TRBV9, the J call TRBJ2-1; the match to TRBD2 covers 14 bases. The CDR3 sequence is 16 residues long. CDR1 is SGDLS and CDR2 is YYNGEE in the germline V gene. CDR3 amino acids: CASGVTGLAGANEQFF. CDR3 nucleotides: TGTGCCAGCGGCGTAACGGGACTAGCGGGAGCCAATGAGCAGTTCTTC.

The V gene is TRBV7-2, the J gene TRBJ2-4; D call uncertain. The CDR3 runs to 14 residues. V gave up 3 bases and J gave up 3 bases, with 9 bases separating them. Germline lookup yields CDR1 SGHTA and CDR2 FQGNSA. The CDR3 region has the DNA TGTGCCAGCAGCTTTACATCGAGCAAAAACATTCAGTACTTC. Amino acids: CASSFTSSKNIQYF. Together with reference TRBV7-2 and TRBJ2-4, the CDR3 gives the full variable domain: GAGVSQSPSNKVTEKGKDVELRCDPISGHTALYWYRQSLGQGLEFLIYFQGNSAPDKSGLPSDRFSAERTGGSVSTLTIQRTQQEDSAVYLCASSFTSSKNIQYFGAGTRLSVL.

V gene TRBV6-2 or TRBV6-3 combines with J gene TRBJ1-1; maybe TRBD1 (6 bases). Germline V gene lookup returns CDR1 MNHEY and CDR2 SVGEGT. Trimming cost V 7 bases and J 3 bases, with 18 bases left between them. This CDR3 is 15 amino acids long. DNA for the CDR3: TGTGCCAGCAATAATAAACAGGGTTTTTACACTGAAGCTTTCTTT. Translated: CASNNKQGFYTEAFF.